Listed here are 26 T cell receptor beta chains from one sample, sequenced in a study of blood T cell repertoires in COVID-19. Libraries were prepared by immunoSEQ multiplex PCR; TCRdb keeps only in-frame clonotypes and omits some of them. The sample holds around 95,000 clones, over 75% seen once. The sequenced sample consisted of peripheral blood. These receptor sequences come from a woman older than 75 with acute or convalescent COVID-19.

The chain combines TRBV5-5 with TRBJ1-1; 9 positions agree with TRBD1. Germline V CDR1 and CDR2: SGHKS, YYEKEE (reference sequence). This CDR3 contains 16 residues. The junction had 9 bases not matched to a gene; V was cut back by 5 bases and J by 1 base. The CDR3 spells CASSLRWDRANTEAFF. The CDR3 DNA reads TGTGCCAGCAGTCTGAGGTGGGACAGGGCGAACACTGAAGCTTTCTTT.

In this sample, this clone turned up a few times. The V call is TRBV6-1, the J call TRBJ1-2; 9 bases line up with TRBD1. This CDR3 is 15 amino acids long. V lost 1 base, J lost 8 bases, and 8 bases stayed unmatched. CDR1 is MNHNS and CDR2 is SASEGT in the germline V gene. CDR3 sequence (DNA): TGTGCCAGCAGTGAAGACCGGGACAGGGTCTACGGCTACACCTTC. It specifies CASSEDRDRVYGYTF.

The chain joins TRBV6-1 to TRBJ2-7; a possible D gene is TRBD1 (5 bases). V gave up 1 base and J gave up 11 bases, with 15 bases separating them. This CDR3 contains 13 residues. Looked up from germline, CDR1 is MNHNS and CDR2 is SASEGT. CDR3 sequence (DNA): TGTGCCAGCAGTGAAGTGGGGCAGGGCAAGGAGTACTTC. It codes for CASSEVGQGKEYF.

The chain is built from TRBV9 and TRBJ2-3; D perhaps matches TRBD2 (6 bases). V gave up 4 bases and J gave up 6 bases, with 15 bases separating them. The CDR3 is made up of 14 amino acids. The germline V gene encodes CDR1 SGDLS and CDR2 YYNGEE. This CDR3 is CASSNVARGDTQYF. The CDR3 nucleotides read TGTGCCAGCAGCAACGTCGCGCGGGGTGATACGCAGTATTTT.

The chain employs TRBV4-3 and TRBJ1-1, with D maybe TRBD1 (5 bases). Germline CDR1 LGHNA, CDR2 YSLEER. With 0 bases removed from V and 5 bases from J, the gap between germline ends came to 10 bases. This CDR3 spans 14 amino acids. The CDR3 is CASSQDGGITEAFF. CDR3 in DNA: TGCGCCAGCAGCCAAGATGGGGGGATTACTGAAGCTTTCTTT.

This chain links TRBV28 with TRBJ2-5, with 9 bases fitting TRBD2. The CDR3 extends over 14 amino acids. The ends lost 3 bases at V and 6 bases at J; junction bases unmatched: 5. Germline V gene data show CDR1 as MDHEN and CDR2 as SYDVKM. CDR3 in DNA: TGTGCCAGCAGTTTCCTAGCGGGGACCCAGACCCAGTACTTC. Its protein product is CASSFLAGTQTQYF.

The chain links TRBV7-8 to TRBJ1-1; tentatively, D is TRBD1 (5 bases). This CDR3 has 14 amino acids. The V gene's germline CDR1 is SGHVS and CDR2 FQNEAQ. Between the trimmed V and J ends, which lost 7 bases and 4 bases, there was a span of 16 bases. For the CDR3, the DNA is TGTGCCAGCAAAAGGGGTAGACAGAGCACTGAAGCTTTCTTT. It encodes CASKRGRQSTEAFF.

The rearrangement links TRBV19 to TRBJ2-1; D is unresolved. Trimming stripped 6 bases from V and 0 bases from J, with 15 bases between. The CDR3 loop spans 16 amino acids. CDR1 is LNHDA and CDR2 is SQIVND in the germline V gene (reference sequence). The CDR3 loop is CASSPTDRGSYNEQFF. CDR3 DNA sequence: TGTGCCAGTAGCCCAACCGACCGAGGCTCCTACAATGAGCAGTTCTTC.

V and J are TRBV11-2 and TRBJ1-4; D possibly corresponds to TRBD1 (5 bases). Per germline, CDR1 SGHAT and CDR2 FQNNGV. V was clipped by 5 bases and J by 7 bases, with 14 bases between them. CDR3 size: 14 residues. CDR3 nucleotides: TGTGCCAGCAGCGCAGGGTGGGGAAGTGAAAAACTGTTTTTT. This codes for CASSAGWGSEKLFF.

The sample holds a few counts of this clone. The chain carries TRBV5-1 and TRBJ1-1, with D perhaps TRBD1 (5 bases). The V gene lost 4 bases and the J gene lost 7 bases, with 23 bases spanning the gap. This CDR3 has 16 residues. Per the germline V gene, CDR1 is SGHRS and CDR2 is YFSETQ. CDR3 protein: CASSPHMNPQAGEAFF. The DNA of the CDR3 is TGCGCCAGCAGCCCCCACATGAACCCACAGGCCGGTGAAGCTTTCTTT.

The rearrangement joins TRBV20-1 to TRBJ1-2; D uncertain. The CDR3 has 11 residues. Deletions cut 6 bases from V and 6 bases from J, with 11 bases between. CDR1 and CDR2 from the germline V gene are DFQATT and SNEGSKA (reference sequence). The CDR3 DNA reads TGCAGTGCAGGGAGTAATGATGGCTACACCTTC. Its translation: CSAGSNDGYTF.

The chain combines TRBV28 with TRBJ1-2; 10 bases align to TRBD1. The V and J ends lost 3 bases and 5 bases, in that order; junction bases with no gene match: 6. Germline CDR1 and CDR2: MDHEN and SYDVKM. CDR3 length: 15 amino acids. CDR3: CASSLRTGGVYGYTF. The CDR3 nucleotides are TGTGCCAGCAGTTTGCGGACAGGGGGTGTTTATGGCTACACCTTC.

J is TRBJ2-3 and V is TRBV7-9; D may be TRBD2 (7 bases). There are 14 residues in the CDR3. CDR1 SEHNR and CDR2 FQNEAQ come from the germline V gene (reference sequence). V shed 5 bases and J shed 5 bases, with 14 bases lying between them. Here the CDR3 reads CASSIWGGQDTQYF. CDR3 DNA: TGTGCCAGCAGCATATGGGGGGGCCAAGATACGCAGTATTTT.

The chain couples TRBV18 to TRBJ2-7; 9 nucleotides match TRBD1. Germline V CDR1 and CDR2: KGHSH, LQKENI. J was trimmed by 2 bases and V by 4 bases; bases with no gene match: 6. This CDR3 is built from 15 residues. As DNA, the CDR3 is TGTGCCAGCTCACTGGACAGGGGACCGACCTACGAGCAGTACGTC. Translated: CASSLDRGPTYEQYV.

The rearrangement uses TRBV25-1 and TRBJ1-4, with D perhaps matching TRBD1 (5 bases). This CDR3 comprises 15 residues. Germline-derived CDR1 and CDR2 are MGHDK and SYGVNS. V lost 3 bases and J lost 3, with 11 bases in between. The CDR3 DNA reads as TGTGCCAGCAGTGACCCGGGGGTCCCTAATGAAAAACTGTTTTTT. It specifies CASSDPGVPNEKLFF. Drawing the rest from reference TRBV25-1 and TRBJ1-4, the complete variable domain is EADIYQTPRYLVIGTGKKITLECSQTMGHDKMYWYQQDPGMELHLIHYSYGVNSTEKGDLSSESTVSRIRTEHFPLTLESARPSHTSQYLCASSDPGVPNEKLFFGSGTQLSVL.

V is TRBV24-1 and J is TRBJ2-3; 9 nucleotides match TRBD1. Germline trimming cut 7 bases from V and 2 bases from J; bases unmatched to any gene: 3. From germline, CDR1 is KGHDR and CDR2 SFDVKD. This CDR3 has 14 residues. CDR3 amino acids: CATSRDRATDTQYF. CDR3 nucleotide sequence: TGTGCCACCAGCCGGGACAGGGCCACAGATACGCAGTATTTT.

The rearrangement links TRBV5-1 to TRBJ1-1; D unresolved. CDR1 is SGHRS and CDR2 is YFSETQ in the germline V gene. Trimming shortened V by 0 bases and J by 11 bases, and 14 bases separated the two germline ends. The CDR3 has 13 residues. The CDR3: CASSLEQAHEAFF. CDR3 DNA: TGCGCCAGCAGCTTGGAGCAGGCCCATGAGGCTTTCTTT.

This clone was counted a single time. The chain recombines TRBV6-5 with TRBJ1-5; D unclear. The CDR3 consists of 13 residues. From germline, CDR1 is MNHEY and CDR2 SVGAGI. Between the trimmed V and J ends, which lost 7 bases and 3 bases, there was a span of 10 bases. In DNA form, the CDR3 reads TGTGCCAGCACCAGAAGAATCAATCAGCCCCAGCATTTT. Protein: CASTRRINQPQHF.

This chain links TRBV4-1 with TRBJ2-1; D possibly corresponds to TRBD2 (6 bases). V lost 3 bases, J lost 5 bases, and 14 bases lay in between. The V gene's germline CDR1 is MGHRA and CDR2 YSYEKL. The length of the CDR3 is 15 residues. CDR3 protein: CASSHVGAGNNEQFF. CDR3 nucleotide sequence: TGCGCCAGCAGCCACGTTGGGGCGGGGAACAATGAGCAGTTCTTC.

The chain has TRBV7-2 and TRBJ1-3; 7 bases line up with TRBD1. CDR1 SGHTA and CDR2 FQGNSA come from the germline V gene. With 4 bases clipped from V and 5 bases from J, the junction kept 8 bases outside the gene matches. The CDR3 totals 15 residues. CDR3 coding DNA: TGTGCCAGCAGCTCAACCCGGGACAGCAGAAACACCATATATTTT. This translates into CASSSTRDSRNTIYF.

The rearrangement joins TRBV29-1 to TRBJ1-2, with no clear D. This CDR3 is 12 amino acids long. V dropped 4 bases and J dropped 6 bases, with 12 bases sitting between them. Germline V gene data show CDR1 as SQVTM and CDR2 as ANQGSEA. The CDR3 is CSVGGWSDGYTF. DNA for the CDR3: TGCAGCGTTGGTGGCTGGTCCGATGGCTACACCTTC.

J is TRBJ1-1 and V is TRBV30; D is ambiguous. The CDR3 is 12 amino acids. The V end was cut by 2 bases, the J end by 0 bases, with 4 bases between. Germline V gene data show CDR1 as GTSNPN and CDR2 as SVGIG (reference sequence). For the CDR3, the DNA is TGTGCCTGGAGTACAGTGAACACTGAAGCTTTCTTT. This codes for CAWSTVNTEAFF.

This chain links TRBV27 with TRBJ2-5; 12 bases agree with TRBD1. CDR3 length equals 15 residues. CDR1 MNHEY and CDR2 SMNVEV come from the germline V gene (reference sequence). V shed 5 bases, J shed 4 bases, and the junction held 5 bases outside the gene matches. The chain's CDR3 is CASSTGQGARETQYF. CDR3 bases: TGTGCCAGCAGTACGGGACAGGGGGCACGAGAGACCCAGTACTTC.

The chain recombines TRBV18 with TRBJ1-2; weak D call: TRBD1 (5 bases). Looked up from germline, CDR1 is KGHSH and CDR2 is LQKENI. The CDR3 has 14 residues. The V end was cut by 6 bases, the J end by 2 bases, with 13 bases between. CDR3 in DNA: TGTGCCAGCTCTCCGGACACTGTAAACTATGGCTACACCTTC. Its translation: CASSPDTVNYGYTF.

The chain couples TRBV4-1 to TRBJ1-1, with a tentative D call TRBD1 (6 bases). Germline CDR1 and CDR2: MGHRA and YSYEKL. The length of the CDR3 is 16 residues. The V gene lost 1 base and the J gene lost 5 bases, with 17 bases spanning the gap. The CDR3 DNA reads as TGCGCCAGCAGCCAAGGGGTGGGGGGGCGAGAAACTGAAGCTTTCTTT. Its protein is CASSQGVGGRETEAFF.

The J gene is TRBJ2-1, the V gene TRBV5-4; TRBD2 might be the D (5 bases). V shed 4 bases and J shed 0 bases, with 11 bases lying between them. This CDR3 region has 15 residues. Germline CDR1 reads SGHNT; CDR2 reads YYREEE (reference sequence). The CDR3 here is CASSPRVSSYNEQFF. The CDR3 DNA reads as TGTGCCAGCAGCCCGAGGGTTAGCTCCTACAATGAGCAGTTCTTC.